The 18 T cell receptor beta chains below come from one sample, sequenced in a study of PD-L1 blockade in urothelial cancer. The table came from immunoSEQ multiplex PCR; TCRdb's copy has only in-frame clones and leaves some out. Of approximately 110,000 clones listed, over 75% are singletons. Sequenced here: PBMCs, sampled around atezolizumab (anti-PD-L1) treatment. These receptors all stem from a man in his fifties or sixties with urothelial cancer.

This sequence joins TRBV11-2 and TRBJ1-2, with D possibly matching TRBD1 (6 bases). V dropped 0 bases and J dropped 6 bases, with 11 bases sitting between them. Germline V gene lookup returns CDR1 SGHAT and CDR2 FQNNGV. The CDR3 runs to 14 residues. The CDR3 coding sequence is TGTGCCAGCAGCTTAGACAGGGGAGAGGATGGCTACACCTTC. Translated: CASSLDRGEDGYTF.

The rearrangement links TRBV28 to TRBJ1-5; 7 nucleotides line up with TRBD1. With V trimmed by 6 bases and J by 0 bases, 5 bases remained unmatched. CDR1 is MDHEN, CDR2 SYDVKM, per germline. The CDR3 has 15 residues. CDR3 nucleotide sequence: TGTGCCAGCAGACCACGGACAGGTAGCAATCAGCCCCAGCATTTT. Protein sequence: CASRPRTGSNQPQHF.

J is TRBJ2-7 and V is TRBV19; 8 positions agree with TRBD1. The CDR3 consists of 13 residues. The J segment lost 5 bases and the V segment lost 1 base, leaving 1 base of the junction unmatched. Per germline, CDR1 LNHDA and CDR2 SQIVND (reference sequence). The CDR3 DNA is TGTGCCAGTAGTATAGGACAGGGGAACGAGCAGTACTTC. This gives the protein CASSIGQGNEQYF.

This clone was seen just once. This chain uses TRBV28 with TRBJ1-2, with 7 bases fitting TRBD1. This CDR3 is 12 amino acids long. With 8 bases clipped from V and 2 bases from J, the junction kept 2 bases outside the gene matches. In germline, CDR1 is MDHEN, CDR2 SYDVKM. CDR3 sequence reads: CASADRNYGYTF. CDR3 DNA sequence: TGTGCCAGCGCGGACAGGAACTATGGCTACACCTTC.

This clone was counted a few times. The chain uses TRBV27 and TRBJ2-7; 10 bases match TRBD2. The CDR3 totals 15 residues. V shed 6 bases and J 4 bases; nucleotides not matched to a gene: 9. In germline, CDR1 is MNHEY, CDR2 SMNVEV (reference sequence). The CDR3 loop is CASREAGGPSYEQYF. CDR3 DNA sequence: TGTGCCAGCAGGGAAGCGGGAGGGCCCTCGTACGAGCAGTACTTC.

This sequence joins TRBV7-3 and TRBJ2-1; TRBD1 matches 10 bases. V lost 5 bases, J lost 7 bases, and 8 bases stayed unmatched. This CDR3 is built from 15 residues. Germline V gene lookup returns CDR1 SGHTA and CDR2 FQGTGA. CDR3 region: CASSRGDRGQNEQFF. In nucleotides, the CDR3 is TGTGCCAGCAGCCGGGGAGACAGGGGGCAGAATGAGCAGTTCTTC.

The chain carries TRBV10-3 and TRBJ1-4; D may be TRBD1 (6 bases). Germline CDR1 ENHRY, CDR2 SYGVKD. V dropped 6 bases and J dropped 0 bases, with 11 bases sitting between them. CDR3 length: 15 residues. CDR3 region: CAIRPGQATNEKLFF. CDR3 nucleotides: TGTGCCATCAGGCCGGGACAAGCAACTAATGAAAAACTGTTTTTT.

The rearrangement joins TRBV7-2 to TRBJ2-4; 11 nucleotides line up with TRBD1. The V and J ends lost 4 bases and 1 base, in that order; junction bases with no gene match: 6. CDR1 and CDR2 from the germline V gene are SGHTA and FQGNSA. The CDR3 spans 17 residues. The CDR3 DNA is TGTGCCAGCAGCTCACAGGGACAGGGGGTCGCCAAAAACATTCAGTACTTC. This codes for CASSSQGQGVAKNIQYF.

The J gene is TRBJ2-5, the V gene TRBV9, with D possibly TRBD2 on 6 matching bases. Trimming removed 3 bases from V and 7 bases from J, with 19 bases in between. The CDR3 extends over 15 amino acids. Germline-derived CDR1 and CDR2 are SGDLS and YYNGEE. The CDR3 DNA sequence: TGTGCCAGCAGCGCGGGCTATTCCAGGGAGGCGACCCAGTACTTC. Translating gives CASSAGYSREATQYF.

CDR3 protein: CASSEGTSGGLSYNEQFF. Here the CDR3 DNA reads TGTGCCAGCAGTGAAGGGACTAGCGGGGGACTCTCGTACAATGAGCAGTTCTTC. The chain uses TRBV6-1 and TRBJ2-1, with TRBD2 matching over 13 bases. Germline V lookup: CDR1 MNHNS, CDR2 SASEGT. The CDR3 contains 18 residues. With V trimmed by 1 base and J by 4 bases, 7 bases remained unmatched.

The chain recombines TRBV5-1 with TRBJ2-1; 8 bases map to TRBD2. From germline, CDR1 is SGHRS and CDR2 YFSETQ. The junction had 6 bases not matched to a gene; V was cut back by 3 bases and J by 1 base. CDR3 length: 16 residues. The DNA for the CDR3 is TGCGCCAGCAGCTCGGGAGGGGTGTATTCCTACAATGAGCAGTTCTTC. It is translated as CASSSGGVYSYNEQFF.

This clone appeared a single time. V and J are TRBV28 and TRBJ2-3; 7 positions match TRBD2. CDR1 and CDR2 from the germline V gene are MDHEN and SYDVKM. With 3 bases clipped from V and 6 bases from J, the junction kept 9 bases outside the gene matches. The CDR3 is 15 amino acids. The CDR3 loop is CASSLRLAGRDTQYF. For the CDR3, the DNA is TGTGCCAGCAGTTTGCGATTAGCGGGCCGGGATACGCAGTATTTT. Looking up the rest from reference TRBV28 and TRBJ2-3 gives the full variable domain: DVKVTQSSRYLVKRTGEKVFLECVQDMDHENMFWYRQDPGLGLRLIYFSYDVKMKEKGDIPEGYSVSREKKERFSLILESASTNQTSMYLCASSLRLAGRDTQYFGPGTRLTVL.

This chain connects TRBV10-3 to TRBJ2-5; D may be TRBD1 (6 bases). Per germline, CDR1 ENHRY and CDR2 SYGVKD. Trimming cost V 5 bases and J 3 bases, with 13 bases left between them. The CDR3 length is 14 residues. CDR3 residues: CAISRGGAEETQYF. The DNA of the CDR3 is TGTGCCATCAGTAGAGGGGGTGCTGAAGAGACCCAGTACTTC.

V and J are TRBV27 and TRBJ2-1; 13 bases match TRBD2. Germline V gene lookup returns CDR1 MNHEY and CDR2 SMNVEV (reference sequence). Trimming cost V 5 bases and J 9 bases; bases outside gene matches: 7. CDR3 length equals 15 residues. The CDR3 bases are TGTGCCAGCAGTGTTCCGGGACTAGCGGGATTTGAGCAGTTCTTC. Translated, it gives CASSVPGLAGFEQFF.

The chain joins TRBV6-5 to TRBJ2-5, with D possibly matching TRBD1 (5 bases). Germline CDR1 and CDR2: MNHEY and SVGAGI. This CDR3 is built from 14 residues. Trimming took 4 bases from V and 5 from J, leaving 14 bases between them. CDR3: CASSSPGFRETQYF. The CDR3 DNA reads as TGTGCCAGCAGTTCCCCAGGGTTCCGGGAGACCCAGTACTTC.

The genes are TRBV28 and TRBJ1-3, with D possibly being TRBD1 (6 bases). The CDR3 sequence is 15 residues long. Trimming took 3 bases from V and 4 from J, leaving 13 bases between them. Germline V gene sequence: CDR1 MDHEN, CDR2 SYDVKM. The CDR3 nucleotides are TGTGCCAGCAGTTTTTCCGGCAGGGGAGGAAACACCATATATTTT. Encoded protein: CASSFSGRGGNTIYF.

The rearrangement uses TRBV11-2 and TRBJ2-3; D is perhaps TRBD2 (6 bases). V lost 5 bases, J lost 0 bases, and 15 bases lay in between. Per germline, CDR1 SGHAT and CDR2 FQNNGV. This CDR3 comprises 16 residues. The CDR3 nucleotides are TGTGCCAGCAGCCCGAGGGGACTCACTAGCACAGATACGCAGTATTTT. Encoded protein: CASSPRGLTSTDTQYF. Filled out from reference TRBV11-2 and TRBJ2-3, the complete variable domain reads EAGVAQSPRYKIIEKRQSVAFWCNPISGHATLYWYQQILGQGPKLLIQFQNNGVVDDSQLPKDRFSAERLKGVDSTLKIQPAKLEDSAVYLCASSPRGLTSTDTQYFGPGTRLTVL.

The V call is TRBV7-9, the J call TRBJ2-7; D remains ambiguous. The ends were cut back, 3 bases at V and 3 bases at J, with 6 bases in the middle. CDR3 size: 12 residues. Germline V gene lookup returns CDR1 SEHNR and CDR2 FQNEAQ (reference sequence). CDR3 sequence reads: CASSFSGYEQYF. In DNA, the CDR3 is TGTGCCAGCAGCTTTTCGGGCTACGAGCAGTACTTC. The entire variable domain, with the rest obtained from reference TRBV7-9 and TRBJ2-7, is as follows: DTGVSQNPRHKITKRGQNVTFRCDPISEHNRLYWYRQTLGQGPEFLTYFQNEAQLEKSRLLSDRFSAERPKGSFSTLEIQRTEQGDSAMYLCASSFSGYEQYFGPGTRLTVT.